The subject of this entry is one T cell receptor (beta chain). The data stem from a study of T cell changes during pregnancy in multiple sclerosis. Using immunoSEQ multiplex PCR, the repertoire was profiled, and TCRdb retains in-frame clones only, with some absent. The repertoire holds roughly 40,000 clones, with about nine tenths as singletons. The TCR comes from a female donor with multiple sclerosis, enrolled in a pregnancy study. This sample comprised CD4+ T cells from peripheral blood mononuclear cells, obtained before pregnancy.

CDR3 DNA: TGTGCCAGCAGCCGAGGAACAGCCCGGGGAAACACTGAAGCTTTCTTT. This translates into CASSRGTARGNTEAFF. This sequence joins TRBV2 and TRBJ1-1, with unresolved D. Germline CDR1 reads SNHLY; CDR2 reads FYNNEI. CDR3 length equals 16 residues. Trimming removed 6 bases at V and 2 bases at J, with 19 bases between.